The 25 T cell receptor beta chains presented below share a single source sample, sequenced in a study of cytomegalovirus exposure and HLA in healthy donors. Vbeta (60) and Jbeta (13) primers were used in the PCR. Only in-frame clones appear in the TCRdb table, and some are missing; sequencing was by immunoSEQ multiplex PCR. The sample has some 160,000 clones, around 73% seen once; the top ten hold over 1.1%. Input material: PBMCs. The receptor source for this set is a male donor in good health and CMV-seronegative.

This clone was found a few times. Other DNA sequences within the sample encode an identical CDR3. The CDR3 is CASSLGGGNYGYTF. As DNA, the CDR3 is TGTGCCAGCAGCTTGGGAGGGGGTAACTATGGCTACACCTTC. The chain carries TRBV5-4 and TRBJ1-2; perhaps TRBD1 as D (6 bases). Germline CDR1 SGHNT, CDR2 YYREEE (reference sequence). The CDR3 runs 14 residues. V was trimmed by 0 bases and J by 1 base, leaving 7 bases between them.

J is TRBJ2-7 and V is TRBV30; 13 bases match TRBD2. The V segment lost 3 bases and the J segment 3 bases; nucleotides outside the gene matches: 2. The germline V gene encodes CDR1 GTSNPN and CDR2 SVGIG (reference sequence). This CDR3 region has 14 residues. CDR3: CAWRRLAGGYEQYF. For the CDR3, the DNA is TGTGCCTGGAGGAGACTAGCGGGAGGCTACGAGCAGTACTTC.

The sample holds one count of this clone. The DNA of the CDR3 is TGTGCCAGCAGCTTAGAGGCAGCCCAGTCTGGGGCCAACGTCCTGACTTTC. As protein: CASSLEAAQSGANVLTF. The genes are TRBV5-8 and TRBJ2-6; D call uncertain. Trimming stripped 2 bases from V and 1 base from J, with 13 bases between. The CDR3 consists of 17 residues. In germline, CDR1 is SGHTS, CDR2 YDEGEE.

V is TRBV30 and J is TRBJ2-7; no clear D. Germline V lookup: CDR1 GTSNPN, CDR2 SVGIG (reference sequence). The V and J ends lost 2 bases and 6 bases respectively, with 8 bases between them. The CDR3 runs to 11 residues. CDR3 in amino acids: CAWSLTGEQYF. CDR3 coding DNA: TGTGCCTGGAGTTTGACTGGCGAGCAGTACTTC. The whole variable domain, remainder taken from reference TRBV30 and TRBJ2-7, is SQTIHQWPATLVQPVGSPLSLECTVEGTSNPNLYWYRQAAGRGLQLLFYSVGIGQISSEVPQNLSASRPQDRQFILSSKKLLLSDSGFYLCAWSLTGEQYFGPGTRLTVT.

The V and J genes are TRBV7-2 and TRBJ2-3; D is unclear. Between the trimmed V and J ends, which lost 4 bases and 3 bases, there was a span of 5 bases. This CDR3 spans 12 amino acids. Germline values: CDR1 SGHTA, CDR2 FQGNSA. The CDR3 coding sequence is TGTGCCAGCAGCTCCTATACAGATACGCAGTATTTT. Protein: CASSSYTDTQYF.

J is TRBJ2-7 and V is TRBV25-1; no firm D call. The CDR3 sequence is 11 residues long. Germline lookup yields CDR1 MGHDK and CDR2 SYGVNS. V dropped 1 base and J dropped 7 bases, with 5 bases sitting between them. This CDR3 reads CASSEFSEQYF. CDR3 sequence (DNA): TGTGCCAGCAGTGAATTTTCAGAGCAGTACTTC.

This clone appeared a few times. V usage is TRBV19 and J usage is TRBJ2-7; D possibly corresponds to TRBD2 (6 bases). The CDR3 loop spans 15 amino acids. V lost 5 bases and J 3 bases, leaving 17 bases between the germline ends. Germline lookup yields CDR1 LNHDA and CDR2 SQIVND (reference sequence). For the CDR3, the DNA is TGTGCCAGTAGTGACCCTTCGGGGCGGGGCTACGAGCAGTACTTC. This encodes CASSDPSGRGYEQYF.

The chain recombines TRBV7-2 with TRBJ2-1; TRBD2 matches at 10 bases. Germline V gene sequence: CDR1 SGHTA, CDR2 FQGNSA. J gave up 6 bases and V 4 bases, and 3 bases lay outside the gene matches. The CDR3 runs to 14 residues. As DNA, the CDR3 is TGTGCCAGCAGCTCCCAGCGGGGGGGCAATGAGCAGTTCTTC. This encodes CASSSQRGGNEQFF.

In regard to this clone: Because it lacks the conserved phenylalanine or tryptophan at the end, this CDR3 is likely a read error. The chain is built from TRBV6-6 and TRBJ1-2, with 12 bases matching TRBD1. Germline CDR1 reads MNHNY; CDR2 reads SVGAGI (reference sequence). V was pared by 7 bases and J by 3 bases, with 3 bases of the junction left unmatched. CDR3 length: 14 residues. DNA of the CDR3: TGTGCCAGCACCGGGACAGGGGGCGACTATGGCTACACCCTC. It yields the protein CASTGTGGDYGYTL.

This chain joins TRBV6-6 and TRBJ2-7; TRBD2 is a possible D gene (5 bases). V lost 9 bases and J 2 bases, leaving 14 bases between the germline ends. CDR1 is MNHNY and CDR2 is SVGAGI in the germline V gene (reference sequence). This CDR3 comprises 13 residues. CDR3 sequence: CASEVEEAYEQYF. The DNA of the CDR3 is TGTGCCAGTGAAGTTGAGGAGGCCTACGAGCAGTACTTC.

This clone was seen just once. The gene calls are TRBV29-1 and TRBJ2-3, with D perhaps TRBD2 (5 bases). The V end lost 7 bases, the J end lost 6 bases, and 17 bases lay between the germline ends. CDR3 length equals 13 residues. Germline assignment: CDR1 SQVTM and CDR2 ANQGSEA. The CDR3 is CSAEDQLADTQYF. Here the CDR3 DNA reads TGCAGCGCAGAAGATCAGTTAGCGGATACGCAGTATTTT.

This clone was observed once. The CDR3 here is CASSLGGLYYGYTF. The CDR3 nucleotides read TGTGCCAGCAGCTTAGGGGGGCTGTACTATGGCTACACCTTC. V usage is TRBV7-8 and J usage is TRBJ1-2; D is possibly TRBD1 (6 bases). The V end lost 1 base, the J end lost 3 bases, and 9 bases lay between the germline ends. This CDR3 comprises 14 residues. The germline V gene encodes CDR1 SGHVS and CDR2 FQNEAQ.

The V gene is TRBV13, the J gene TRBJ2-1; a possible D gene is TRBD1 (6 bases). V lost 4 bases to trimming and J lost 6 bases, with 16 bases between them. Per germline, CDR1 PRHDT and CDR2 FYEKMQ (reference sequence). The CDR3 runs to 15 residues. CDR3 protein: CASSSRGEGVNEQFF. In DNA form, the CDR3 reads TGTGCCAGCAGCTCCAGGGGTGAGGGGGTCAATGAGCAGTTCTTC.

In DNA, the CDR3 is TGTGCCAGCAGCCTATGGCAAGGAGGAGAGACCCAGTACTTC. Its protein product is CASSLWQGGETQYF. The chain employs TRBV7-2 and TRBJ2-5; maybe TRBD2 (5 bases). Germline assignment: CDR1 SGHTA and CDR2 FQGNSA. The CDR3 covers 14 residues. Deletions cut 5 bases from V and 4 bases from J, with 14 bases between.

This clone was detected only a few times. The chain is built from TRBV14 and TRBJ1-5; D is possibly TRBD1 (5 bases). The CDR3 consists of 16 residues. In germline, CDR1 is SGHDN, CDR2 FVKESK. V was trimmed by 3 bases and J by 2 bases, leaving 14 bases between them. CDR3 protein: CASSHHRFPRNQPQHF. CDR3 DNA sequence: TGTGCCAGCAGCCATCACAGGTTTCCCCGCAATCAGCCCCAGCATTTT.

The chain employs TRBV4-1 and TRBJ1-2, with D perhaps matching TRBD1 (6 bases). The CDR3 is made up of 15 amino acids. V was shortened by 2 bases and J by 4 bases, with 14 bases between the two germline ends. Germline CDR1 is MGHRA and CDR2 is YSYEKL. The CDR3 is CASSQRQGSGYGYTF. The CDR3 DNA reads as TGCGCCAGCAGCCAACGGCAGGGGTCCGGCTATGGCTACACCTTC.

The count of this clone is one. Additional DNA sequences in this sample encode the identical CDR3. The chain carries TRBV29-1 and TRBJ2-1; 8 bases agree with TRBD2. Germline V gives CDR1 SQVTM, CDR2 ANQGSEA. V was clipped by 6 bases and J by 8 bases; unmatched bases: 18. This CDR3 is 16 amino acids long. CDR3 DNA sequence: TGCAGCGTCCCTCCAGCGGGAGTAAGGGGTTACGATGAGCAGTTCTTC. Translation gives CSVPPAGVRGYDEQFF.

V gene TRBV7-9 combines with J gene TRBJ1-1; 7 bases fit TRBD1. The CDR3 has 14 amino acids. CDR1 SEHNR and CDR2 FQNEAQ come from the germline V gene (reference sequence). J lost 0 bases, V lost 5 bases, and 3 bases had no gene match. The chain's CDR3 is CASSGTGVNTEAFF. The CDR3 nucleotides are TGTGCCAGCAGCGGCACAGGGGTGAACACTGAAGCTTTCTTT. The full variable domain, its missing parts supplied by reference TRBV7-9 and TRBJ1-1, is DTGVSQNPRHKITKRGQNVTFRCDPISEHNRLYWYRQTLGQGPEFLTYFQNEAQLEKSRLLSDRFSAERPKGSFSTLEIQRTEQGDSAMYLCASSGTGVNTEAFFGQGTRLTVV.

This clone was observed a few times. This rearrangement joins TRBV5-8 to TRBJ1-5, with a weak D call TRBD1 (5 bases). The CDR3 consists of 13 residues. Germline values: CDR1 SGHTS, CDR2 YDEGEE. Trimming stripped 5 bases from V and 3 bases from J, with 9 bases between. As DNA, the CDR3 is TGTGCCAGCAGTCCAGGGTACAATCAGCCCCAGCATTTT. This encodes CASSPGYNQPQHF.

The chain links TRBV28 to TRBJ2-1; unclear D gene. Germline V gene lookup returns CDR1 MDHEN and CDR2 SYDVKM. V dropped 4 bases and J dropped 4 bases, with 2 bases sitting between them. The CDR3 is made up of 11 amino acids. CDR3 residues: CASSSYNEQFF. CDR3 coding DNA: TGTGCCAGCAGTTCGTACAATGAGCAGTTCTTC.

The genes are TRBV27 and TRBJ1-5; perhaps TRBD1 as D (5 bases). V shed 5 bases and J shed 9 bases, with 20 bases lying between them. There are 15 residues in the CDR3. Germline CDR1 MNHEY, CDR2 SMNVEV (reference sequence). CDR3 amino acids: CASSPRINDQGPQHF. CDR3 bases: TGTGCCAGCAGTCCTAGGATAAACGACCAGGGGCCCCAGCATTTT.

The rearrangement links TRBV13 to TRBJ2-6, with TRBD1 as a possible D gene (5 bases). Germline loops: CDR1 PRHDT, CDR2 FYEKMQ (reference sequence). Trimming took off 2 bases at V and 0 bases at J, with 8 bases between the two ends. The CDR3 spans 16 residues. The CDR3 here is CASSLPDSSGANVLTF. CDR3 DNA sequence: TGTGCCAGCAGCTTACCCGACAGCTCTGGGGCCAACGTCCTGACTTTC.

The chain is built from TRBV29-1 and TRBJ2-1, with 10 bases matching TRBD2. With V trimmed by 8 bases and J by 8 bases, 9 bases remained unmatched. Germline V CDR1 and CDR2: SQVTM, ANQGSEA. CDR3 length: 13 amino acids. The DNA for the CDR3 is TGCAGCTCAAGCGGGAGGGCCTGGGATGAGCAGTTCTTC. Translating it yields CSSSGRAWDEQFF.

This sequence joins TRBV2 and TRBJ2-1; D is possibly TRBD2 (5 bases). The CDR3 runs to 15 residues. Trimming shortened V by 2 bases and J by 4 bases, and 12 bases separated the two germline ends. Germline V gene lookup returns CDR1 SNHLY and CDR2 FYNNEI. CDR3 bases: TGTGCCAGCAGTGAAAGGAGCGGACCATACAATGAGCAGTTCTTC. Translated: CASSERSGPYNEQFF. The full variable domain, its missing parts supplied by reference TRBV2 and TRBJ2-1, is EPEVTQTPSHQVTQMGQEVILRCVPISNHLYFYWYRQILGQKVEFLVSFYNNEISEKSEIFDDQFSVERPDGSNFTLKIRSTKLEDSAMYFCASSERSGPYNEQFFGPGTRLTVL.

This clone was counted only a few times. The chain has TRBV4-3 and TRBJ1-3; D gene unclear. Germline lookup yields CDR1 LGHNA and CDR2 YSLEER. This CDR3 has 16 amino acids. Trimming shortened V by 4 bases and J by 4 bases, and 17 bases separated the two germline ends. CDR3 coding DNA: TGCGCCAGCAGCCCTCACCGAGGGCTAGAGGGAAACACCATATATTTT. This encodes CASSPHRGLEGNTIYF.